Below, one T cell receptor (beta chain) is given with its context. The source of the sample is a study of blood T cell repertoires in COVID-19. The wider study: COVID-19 samples, acute and convalescent, were from the United States, Italy and Spain. Sample material is recorded as cDNA or gDNA derived from T cells, B-cell-depleted T cells, or PBMCs.

Two negative PCRs, clearance, or symptom resolution had been documented for recovered Cohort 3 donors. The CDR3 is made up of 15 amino acids. V gave up 3 bases and J gave up 0 bases; unmatched junction bases: 1. Germline values: CDR1 LNHDA, CDR2 SQIVND (reference sequence). Authors' methods: Estimation of nucleated cell counts relied on the amplification of reference gene primers. Clones were read by immunoSEQ multiplex PCR, and TCRdb kept only the in-frame ones, dropping some. V and J calls and clone size are those listed in that table; D and trimming were worked out from the DNA. Of fewer than 400,000 clones in the sample, about 89% were seen once.

The source is a man aged 60 to 69 who had recovered from COVID-19. Sequencing was carried out using PBMCs or T cells enriched from blood (not recorded which). The chain uses TRBV19 and TRBJ2-1; 8 nucleotides agree with TRBD2. CDR3 sequence: CASSMTSVSYNEQFF. The DNA of the CDR3 is TGTGCCAGTAGTATGACTAGCGTCTCCTACAATGAGCAGTTCTTC.